This TCR beta chain originates from a study of T cells in localized non-small cell lung cancer. The study's findings and limits: A median of about 52 clones ranked among the top 100 in tumor appeared in adjacent lung. Uninvolved adjacent lung had higher T cell clonality than tumor and all other tissues. Because researchers sequenced only one region of the tumor, heterogeneity is still possible.

In regard to this clone: Its antigen remains unknown.

This CDR3 is 16 amino acids long. V shed 1 base and J 2 bases; nucleotides not matched to a gene: 8. Germline V lookup: CDR1 MGHRA, CDR2 YSYEKL. TCRdb's copy holds only in-frame clones and misses some; the assay was immunoSEQ multiplex PCR. The sample yields about 1,200 clones, roughly 25% seen once. The sequencing here drew on normal lung tissue next to the tumor, taken before any cancer treatment. The TCR originated in a woman aged 40-69 years with stage I squamous cell lung carcinoma. This chain links TRBV4-1 with TRBJ2-7; TRBD1 agrees at 7 bases. In DNA form, the CDR3 reads TGCGCCAGCAGCCAAGGGTCCGACAGGGCGACCTACGAGCAGTACTTC. It yields the protein CASSQGSDRATYEQYF.